This TCR beta chain derives from a study of blood T cells in healthy people across ages. Across the study: Template switching picked up about one barcoded beta molecule for each two T cells.

In germline, CDR1 is DFQATT, CDR2 SNEGSKA (reference sequence). Trimming removed 2 bases from V and 4 bases from J, with 8 bases in between. CDR3 size: 12 residues. A second about 7 to 11 cycle PCR used barcoded and J-beta primers. Every cDNA molecule carried a tag from a template-switch adaptor bearing 12 random nucleotides. One entry per CDR3 protein, called by TCRdb with MiXCR from the 5' RACE reads. Counted here are roughly 1,500,000 distinct CDR3 sequences, about 32% occurring once; the ten biggest clones make up about 11%. General study results and limits: Comparison with aged donors showed that long-lived donors had more naive CD4+ cells and higher diversity. In the absence of known donor CMV status, changes in expanded clonotypes were possibly confounded.

This clonotype has a handful of counts. Its antigen remains unknown. V gene TRBV20-1 combines with J gene TRBJ1-2; D gene uncertain. The TCR sequence derives from a woman aged 25-40 years in good health. The material sequenced was blood. This CDR3 is CSARILAYGYTF. CDR3 nucleotide sequence: TGCAGTGCTAGAATTCTAGCCTATGGCTACACCTTC.